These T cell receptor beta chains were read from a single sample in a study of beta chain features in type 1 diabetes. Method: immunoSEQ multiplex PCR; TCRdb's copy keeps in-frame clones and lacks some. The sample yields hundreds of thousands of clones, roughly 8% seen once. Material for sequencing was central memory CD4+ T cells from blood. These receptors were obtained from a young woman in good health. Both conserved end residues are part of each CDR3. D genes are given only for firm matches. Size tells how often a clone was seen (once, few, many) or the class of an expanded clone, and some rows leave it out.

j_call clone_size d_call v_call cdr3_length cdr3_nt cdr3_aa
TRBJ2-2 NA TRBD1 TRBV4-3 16 TGCGCCAGCAGCCAAGAAGGGGGCTGGAACACCGGGGAGCTGTTTTTT CASSQEGGWNTGELFF
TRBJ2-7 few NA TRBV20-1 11 TGCAGTGTAAACGGGCATTACGAGCAGTACTTC CSVNGHYEQYF
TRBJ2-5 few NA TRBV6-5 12 TGTGCCAGCGTCGGGTCCCAAGAGACCCAGTACTTC CASVGSQETQYF
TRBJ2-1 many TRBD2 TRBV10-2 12 TGCGCCAGCAGTCCTAGCGGGAGTGGGCAGTTCTTC CASSPSGSGQFF
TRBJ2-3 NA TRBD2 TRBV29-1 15 TGCAGCGTGGGGGGACTAGCGGGAAGAACAGATACGCAGTATTTT CSVGGLAGRTDTQYF
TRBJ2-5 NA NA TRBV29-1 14 TGCAGCGCTGCTGGGATAGTGCTTCGAGAGACCCAGTACTTC CSAAGIVLRETQYF
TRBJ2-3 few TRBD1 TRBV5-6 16 TGTGCCAGCAGCCAGCTCCGGACAGGAGTTACAGATACGCAGTATTTT CASSQLRTGVTDTQYF
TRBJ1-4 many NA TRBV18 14 TGTGCCAGCTCACCACAGGGCGGGAATGAAAAACTGTTTTTT CASSPQGGNEKLFF
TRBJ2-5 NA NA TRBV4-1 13 TGCGCCAGCAGCCAATGGCGGGGAGAGACCCAGTACTTC CASSQWRGETQYF
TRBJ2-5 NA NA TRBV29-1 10 TGCAGCGTTAGTAGAGCCCGGCAGTACTTC CSVSRARQYF
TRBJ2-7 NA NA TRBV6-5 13 TGTGCCAGCAGTTACTCGAATCGGTACGAGCAGTACTTC CASSYSNRYEQYF
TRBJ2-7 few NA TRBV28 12 TGTGCCAGCAGCCCGGGCCATATCGAGCAGTACTTC CASSPGHIEQYF
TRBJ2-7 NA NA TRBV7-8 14 TGTGCCAGCAGTTTGGTGGGGGCCCTCTACGAGCAGTACTTC CASSLVGALYEQYF
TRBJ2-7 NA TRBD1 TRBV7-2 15 TGTGCCAGCAGCCCGACCGGGACAGGGGCGTACGAGCAGTACTTC CASSPTGTGAYEQYF
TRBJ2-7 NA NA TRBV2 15 TGTGCCAGCAGTGAGACCAGTAGGGAGTTGCGCGAGCAGTACTTC CASSETSRELREQYF
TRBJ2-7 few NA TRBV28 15 TGTGCCAGCACACCTGGTGGGTATACCCCTACGAAGCAGTACTTC CASTPGGYTPTKQYF
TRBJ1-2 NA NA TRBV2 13 TGTGCCAGCAGGGCGGCGTCTTCCTATGGCTACACCTTC CASRAASSYGYTF
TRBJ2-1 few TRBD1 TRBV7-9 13 TGTGCCAGCAGCTCACAGGGGAACAATGAGCAGTTCTTC CASSSQGNNEQFF
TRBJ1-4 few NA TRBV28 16 TGTGCCAGCAGTTTCGGAGGGCGTGCAACTAATGAAAAACTGTTTTTT CASSFGGRATNEKLFF
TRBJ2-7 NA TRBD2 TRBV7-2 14 TGTGCCAGCAGCTTAGCGGGACTAGCCTACGAGCAGTACTTC CASSLAGLAYEQYF
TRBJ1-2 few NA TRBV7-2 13 TGTGCCAGCAGCTGGGGCCAGGGCGGTGGCTACACCTTC CASSWGQGGGYTF
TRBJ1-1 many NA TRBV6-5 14 TGTGCCAGCAGTCGAAATCGGGGGGACACTGAAGCTTTCTTT CASSRNRGDTEAFF
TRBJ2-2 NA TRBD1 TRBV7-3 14 TGTGCCAGCAGCATGACAGGGATTACCGGGGAGCTGTTTTTT CASSMTGITGELFF
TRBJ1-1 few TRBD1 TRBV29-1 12 TGCAGCGTCTGGGACAGTCTCACTGAAGCTTTCTTT CSVWDSLTEAFF
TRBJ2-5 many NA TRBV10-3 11 TGTGCCATCAGAACAGGGGAGACCCAGTACTTC CAIRTGETQYF
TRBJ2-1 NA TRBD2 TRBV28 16 TGTGCCAGCAGTTTCGCGGGAGGCCTCTCCTACAATGAGCAGTTCTTC CASSFAGGLSYNEQFF
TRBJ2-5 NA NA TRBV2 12 TGTGCCAGCTGCTGGGAGAGGGAGACCCAGTACTTC CASCWERETQYF
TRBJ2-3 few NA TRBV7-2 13 TGTGCCAGCAGCCTGGCGGCCACAGATACGCAGTATTTT CASSLAATDTQYF
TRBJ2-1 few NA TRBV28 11 TGTGCCAGCAGTATACGGGGTGGGCAGTTCTTC CASSIRGGQFF
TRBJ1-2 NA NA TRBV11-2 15 TGTGCCAGCAGCTTCAAGGGTGATGCCTCCTATGGCTACACCTTC CASSFKGDASYGYTF
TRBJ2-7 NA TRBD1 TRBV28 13 TGTGCCAGCAGTTCTGGACAGGGGGGCGAGCAGTACTTC CASSSGQGGEQYF
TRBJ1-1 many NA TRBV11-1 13 TGTGCCAGCAGCTTGGTTGTGAACACTGAAGCTTTCTTT CASSLVVNTEAFF
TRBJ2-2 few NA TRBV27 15 TGTGCCAGCAGTCGACAGAACTACCCCGGAGGGGAGCTGTTTTTT CASSRQNYPGGELFF
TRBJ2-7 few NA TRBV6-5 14 TGTGCCAGCAGTCCCCAACCCCGGTGGGGCGAGCAGTACTTC CASSPQPRWGEQYF
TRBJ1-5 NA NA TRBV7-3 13 TGTGCCAGCAGCGTGGGTGGCGGTCAGCCCCAGCATTTT CASSVGGGQPQHF
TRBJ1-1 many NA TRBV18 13 TGTGCCAGCTCACCCGAGACGTACACTGAAGCTTTCTTT CASSPETYTEAFF
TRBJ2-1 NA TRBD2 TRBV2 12 TGTGCCAGCAGTGCCGGGGGGAATGAGCAGTTCTTC CASSAGGNEQFF
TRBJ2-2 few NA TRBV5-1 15 TGCGCCAGCAAGGGTAGCGGCTCGAACACCGGGGAGCTGTTTTTT CASKGSGSNTGELFF
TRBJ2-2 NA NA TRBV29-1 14 TGCAGCGCCACCCCAGGTTCCTACACCGGGGAGCTGTTTTTT CSATPGSYTGELFF
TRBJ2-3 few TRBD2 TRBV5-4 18 TGTGCCAGCAGCTTGAGCCTCCGGACTAGCGGCTCCACAGATACGCAGTATTTT CASSLSLRTSGSTDTQYF
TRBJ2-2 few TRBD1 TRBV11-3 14 TGTGCCAGCAAAGGACAGGGACATAACGGGGAGCTGTTTTTT CASKGQGHNGELFF
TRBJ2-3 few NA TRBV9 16 TGTGCCAGCAGCGTAGGGGGCGGGTTACGCACAGATACGCAGTATTTT CASSVGGGLRTDTQYF
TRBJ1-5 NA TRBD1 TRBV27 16 TGTGCCAGCAGCCGTTACCAAACAGGGGGCAATCAGCCCCAGCATTTT CASSRYQTGGNQPQHF
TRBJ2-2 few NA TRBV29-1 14 TGCAGCGTTTCCCGGGGGCAAAACACCGGGGAGCTGTTTTTT CSVSRGQNTGELFF